Listed below are T cell receptor beta chains from one sample, sequenced in a study of T cells after yellow fever vaccination. In TCRdb, the 5' RACE reads were re-called with MiXCR into one record per CDR3 protein. The table lists about 550,000 distinct CDR3 sequences, approximately 21% of them singletons. The sequencing here drew on PBMCs, taken 15 days after the yellow fever booster vaccination. Source of these receptors: a man under 40 who received the YFV17D yellow fever vaccine. The CDR3 runs from the conserved cysteine through the conserved F or W. D genes are given only for firm matches. Size is stated for part of the rows, as once, few or many counts, or as a class when the clone is expanded.

V: TRBV30
length: 13
J: TRBJ2-5
D: .
size: few
DNA: TGTGCCTGGAGTGGAGTACATGCCTGGACCCAGTACTTC
CDR3: CAWSGVHAWTQYF

V: TRBV6-5
length: 17
J: TRBJ1-6
D: TRBD1
size: few
DNA: TGTGCCAGCAGTTCCCGACAGGGAGAAGGCTCAAATTCACCCCTCCACTTT
CDR3: CASSSRQGEGSNSPLHF

V: TRBV12-3/TRBV12-4
length: 14
J: TRBJ2-1
D: .
size: few
DNA: TGTGCCAGCAGCCCCAAGGGATCCTACAATGAGCAGTTCTTC
CDR3: CASSPKGSYNEQFF

V: TRBV12-3/TRBV12-4
length: 14
J: TRBJ2-3
D: .
size: .
DNA: TGTGCCAGCACCTATAGCGGCCCCACAGATACGCAGTATTTT
CDR3: CASTYSGPTDTQYF

V: TRBV6-1
length: 13
J: TRBJ2-5
D: .
size: few
DNA: TGTGCCAGCAGTGAAGTTCGGGGTGAGACCCAGTACTTC
CDR3: CASSEVRGETQYF

V: TRBV28
length: 13
J: TRBJ2-7
D: .
size: .
DNA: TGTGCCAGCAGTCTTAACGGGGGGCTCGAGCAGTACTTC
CDR3: CASSLNGGLEQYF

V: TRBV20-1
length: 11
J: TRBJ2-3
D: .
size: once
DNA: TGCAGTGCTGAAGCGGGAGATACGCAGTATTTT
CDR3: CSAEAGDTQYF

V: TRBV4-3
length: 16
J: TRBJ2-7
D: .
size: .
DNA: TGCGCCAGCAGCCAAGAAATCTGGGCGGGTGCCTACGAGCAGTACTTC
CDR3: CASSQEIWAGAYEQYF

V: TRBV29-1
length: 14
J: TRBJ2-7
D: TRBD2
size: .
DNA: TGCAGCGTTGTCTCTAGCGGGAACTCCTACGAGCAGTACTTC
CDR3: CSVVSSGNSYEQYF

V: TRBV21-1
length: 18
J: TRBJ1-4
D: .
size: few
DNA: TGTGCCAGCAGCCCTATTGACACAGGTCACGCAACTAATGAAAAACTGTTTTTT
CDR3: CASSPIDTGHATNEKLFF

V: TRBV14
length: 14
J: TRBJ2-7
D: TRBD1
size: .
DNA: TGTGCCAGCAGCCGGTCGACAGGGCTCTACGAGCAGTACTTC
CDR3: CASSRSTGLYEQYF

V: TRBV7-3
length: 14
J: TRBJ2-5
D: TRBD2
size: .
DNA: TGTGCCAGCAGCGCTAGCGGGATGCAAGAGACCCAGTACTTC
CDR3: CASSASGMQETQYF

V: TRBV29-1
length: 12
J: TRBJ2-7
D: .
size: .
DNA: TGCAGCGTTTTCGGTGCTAGGACCGAGCAGTACTTC
CDR3: CSVFGARTEQYF